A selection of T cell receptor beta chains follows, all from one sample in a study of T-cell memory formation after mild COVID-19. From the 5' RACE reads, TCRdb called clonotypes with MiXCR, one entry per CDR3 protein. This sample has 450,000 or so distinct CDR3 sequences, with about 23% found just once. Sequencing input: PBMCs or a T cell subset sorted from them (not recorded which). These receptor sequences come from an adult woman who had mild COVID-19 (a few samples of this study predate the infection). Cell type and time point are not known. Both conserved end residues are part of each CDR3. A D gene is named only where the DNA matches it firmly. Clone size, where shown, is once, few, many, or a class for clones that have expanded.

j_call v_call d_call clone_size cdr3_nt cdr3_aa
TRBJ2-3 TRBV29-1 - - TGCAGCGTTGACGGCAGTAGACCGGATACGCAGTATTTT CSVDGSRPDTQYF
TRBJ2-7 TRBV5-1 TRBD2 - TGCGCCAGCAGCACATCCGGGACTAGCGGCGAGCAGTACTTC CASSTSGTSGEQYF
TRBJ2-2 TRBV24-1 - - TGTGCCACCAGTGATTTGCCTACAGGGAGGACCGGGGAGCTGTTTTTT CATSDLPTGRTGELFF
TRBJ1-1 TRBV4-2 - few TGTGCCAGCAGTGAGCCCCCGGACACTGAAGCTTTCTTT CASSEPPDTEAFF
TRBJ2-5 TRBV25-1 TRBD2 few TGTGCCAGCCAAGCATCTAGCGGGGGGAAAGAGACCCAGTACTTC CASQASSGGKETQYF
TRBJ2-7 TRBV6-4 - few TGTGCCAGCAGTGTGACGGGCGATGCCTACGAGCAGTACTTC CASSVTGDAYEQYF
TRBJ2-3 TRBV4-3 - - TGCGCCAGCAGCCAAGAAGCGGCAGATACGCAGTATTTT CASSQEAADTQYF
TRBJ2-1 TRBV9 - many TGTGCCAGCAGCGTAATGGGAAACAACAATGAGCAGTTCTTC CASSVMGNNNEQFF
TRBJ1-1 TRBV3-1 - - TGTGCCAGCAGCCAAGCAGTGAACACTGAAGCTTTCTTT CASSQAVNTEAFF
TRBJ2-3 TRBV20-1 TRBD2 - TGCAGTGCTAGAGATTTAGCGGGGCGGCCAGATACGCAGTATTTT CSARDLAGRPDTQYF
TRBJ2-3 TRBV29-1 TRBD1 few TGCAGCGCCTGCCAGGGGGCGGACACAGATACGCAGTATTTT CSACQGADTDTQYF
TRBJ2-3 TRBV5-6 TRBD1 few TGTGCCAGCAGCGCGGACAGGTTCACAGATACGCAGTATTTT CASSADRFTDTQYF
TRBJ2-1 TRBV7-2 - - TGTGCCAGCAGCTTGTGGGCTAGCGAAGGGTATGAGCAGTTCTTC CASSLWASEGYEQFF
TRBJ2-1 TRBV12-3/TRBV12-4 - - TGTGCCAGCAGGCCCAGAACAGGGTTTGATGAGCAGTTCTTC CASRPRTGFDEQFF
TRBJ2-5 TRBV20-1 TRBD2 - TGCAGTGCTCACCGTGTGGCGGGGGAGCAAGAGACCCAGTACTTC CSAHRVAGEQETQYF
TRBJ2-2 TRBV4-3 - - TGCGCCAGCAGCCAAGATTCGGCAGGAGCGAACACCGGGGAGCTGTTTTTT CASSQDSAGANTGELFF
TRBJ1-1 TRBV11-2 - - TGTGCCAGCAGCTTAGTGGCATGGACTGAAGCTTTCTTT CASSLVAWTEAFF
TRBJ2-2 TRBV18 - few TGTGCCAGCTCACCCACCCAGCGGGTCTTCACCGGGGAGCTGTTTTTT CASSPTQRVFTGELFF
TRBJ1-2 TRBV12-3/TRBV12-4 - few TGTGCCAGCACATCAATCGGGAGTCGTGGCTACACCTTC CASTSIGSRGYTF
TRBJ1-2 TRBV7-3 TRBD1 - TGTGCCAGCAGGTCGACAGGGAGCTATGGCTACACCTTC CASRSTGSYGYTF
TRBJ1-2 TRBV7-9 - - TGTGCCAGCAGCGCAGCGGGCCATAACTATGGCTACACCTTC CASSAAGHNYGYTF
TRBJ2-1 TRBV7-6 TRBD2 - TGTGCCAGCAGCTTAGCGGTCGCTAGCGGGACATACAATGAGCAGTTCTTC CASSLAVASGTYNEQFF
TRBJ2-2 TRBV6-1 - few TGTGCCAGCGGTGCAGGGATCACCGGGGAGCTGTTTTTT CASGAGITGELFF
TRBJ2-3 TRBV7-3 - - TGTGCCAGCAGCCCTAATCAGCGCACAGATACGCAGTATTTT CASSPNQRTDTQYF
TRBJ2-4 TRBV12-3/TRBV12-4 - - TGTGCCAGCAGTGAAGGGATCCTAGCCAAAAACATTCAGTACTTC CASSEGILAKNIQYF
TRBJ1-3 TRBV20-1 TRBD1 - TGCAGTGCTAGGGGACAGCACTCTGGAAACACCATATATTTT CSARGQHSGNTIYF
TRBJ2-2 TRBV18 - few TGTGCCAGCTCACGGGACGCTCAAGGGGAGCTGTTTTTT CASSRDAQGELFF
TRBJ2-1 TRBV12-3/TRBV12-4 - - TGTGCCAGCAGTTTCCTGCCACCCAATGAGCAGTTCTTC CASSFLPPNEQFF
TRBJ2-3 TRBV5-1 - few TGCGCCAGCAGCTTAGGGGCTAGGGACGCAGATACGCAGTATTTT CASSLGARDADTQYF
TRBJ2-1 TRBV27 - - TGTGCCAGCAGTCCCCGAATAGACCCGAATGAGCAGTTCTTC CASSPRIDPNEQFF
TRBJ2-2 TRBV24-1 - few TGTGCCACCAACCAAGATTCAGGGCCGAACACCGGGGAGCTGTTTTTT CATNQDSGPNTGELFF
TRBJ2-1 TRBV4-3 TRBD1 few TGCGCCAGCAGCCTGGCGGGACAGGGAGTCTATGAGCAGTTCTTC CASSLAGQGVYEQFF
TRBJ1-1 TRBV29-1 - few TGCAGCGTTGAAGGGCAGCTCATGAACACTGAAGCTTTCTTT CSVEGQLMNTEAFF
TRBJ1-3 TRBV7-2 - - TGTGCCAGCAGCAACGGGGCCTACTCTGGAAACACCATATATTTT CASSNGAYSGNTIYF
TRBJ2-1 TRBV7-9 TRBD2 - TGTGCCAGCAGCGCGCTCTCGGGGACTAGCCCGAATGAGCAGTTCTTC CASSALSGTSPNEQFF
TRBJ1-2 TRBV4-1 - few TGCGCCAGCAGCCAAGAAGGCTCAGGGGCTTCTGGCTACACCTTC CASSQEGSGASGYTF
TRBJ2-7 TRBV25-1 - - TGTGCCAGCAGTGAACCAAAAGGCCGGGGGAGCTCCTACGAGCAGTACTTC CASSEPKGRGSSYEQYF
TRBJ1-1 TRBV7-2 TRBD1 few TGTGCCAGCAGCCTAGAGGGTAGGGGACAGAGTGAAGCTTTCTTT CASSLEGRGQSEAFF
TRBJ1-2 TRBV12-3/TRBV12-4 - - TGTGCCAGCAGCCAGGGGATCCTCAACTATGGCTACACCTTC CASSQGILNYGYTF
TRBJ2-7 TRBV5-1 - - TGCGCCAGCAGCTTGTCGACAGCCCTCGAGCAGTACTTC CASSLSTALEQYF
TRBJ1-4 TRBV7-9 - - TGTGCCAGCAGTGCCCCCACAAAAGGTGAAAAACTGTTTTTT CASSAPTKGEKLFF
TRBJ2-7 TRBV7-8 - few TGTGCCAGCAGCTTACAGGAGTCCTACGAGCAGTACTTC CASSLQESYEQYF
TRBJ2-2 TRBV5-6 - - TGTGCCAGCAGCTTTATTAAGCGGAACACCGGGGAGCTGTTTTTT CASSFIKRNTGELFF